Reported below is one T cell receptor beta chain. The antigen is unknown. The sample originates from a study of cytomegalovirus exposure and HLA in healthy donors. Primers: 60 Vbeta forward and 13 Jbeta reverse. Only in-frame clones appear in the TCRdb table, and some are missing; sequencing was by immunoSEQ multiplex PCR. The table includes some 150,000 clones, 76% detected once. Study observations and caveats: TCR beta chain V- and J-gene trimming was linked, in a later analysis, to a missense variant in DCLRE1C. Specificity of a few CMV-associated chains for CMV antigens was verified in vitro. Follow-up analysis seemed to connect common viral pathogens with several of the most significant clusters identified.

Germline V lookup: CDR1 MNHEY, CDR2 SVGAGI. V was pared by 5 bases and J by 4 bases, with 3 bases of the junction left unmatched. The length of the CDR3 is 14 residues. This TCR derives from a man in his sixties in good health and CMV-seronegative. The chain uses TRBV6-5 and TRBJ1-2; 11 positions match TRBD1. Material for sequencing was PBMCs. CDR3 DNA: TGTGCCAGCAGTGGACAGGGGGCAAGCTATGGCTACACCTTC. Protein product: CASSGQGASYGYTF.